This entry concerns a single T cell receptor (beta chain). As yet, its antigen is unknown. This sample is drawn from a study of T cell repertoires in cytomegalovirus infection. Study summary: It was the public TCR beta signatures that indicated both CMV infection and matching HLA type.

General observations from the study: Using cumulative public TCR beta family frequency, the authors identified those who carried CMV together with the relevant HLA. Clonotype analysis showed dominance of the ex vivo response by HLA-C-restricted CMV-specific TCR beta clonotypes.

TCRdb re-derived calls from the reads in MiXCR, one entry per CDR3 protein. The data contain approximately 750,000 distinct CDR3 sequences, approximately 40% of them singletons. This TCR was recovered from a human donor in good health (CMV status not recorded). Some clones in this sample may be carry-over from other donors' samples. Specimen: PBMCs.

CDR3 protein: CASSGRDMLSPNEQYF. CDR3 in DNA: TGTGCCAGCAGTGGCCGGGACATGCTGTCTCCTAACGAGCAGTACTTC. J is TRBJ2-7 and V is TRBV28; possibly TRBD1 for D (6 bases). The germline V gene encodes CDR1 MDHEN and CDR2 SYDVKM. Trimming removed 5 bases from V and 5 bases from J, with 22 bases in between. This CDR3 is built from 16 residues. The full variable domain, completed using reference TRBV28 and TRBJ2-7, is DVKVTQSSRYLVKRTGEKVFLECVQDMDHENMFWYRQDPGLGLRLIYFSYDVKMKEKGDIPEGYSVSREKKERFSLILESASTNQTSMYLCASSGRDMLSPNEQYFGPGTRLTVT.